Below are 27 T cell receptor beta chains sequenced from a single sample in a study of blood T cell repertoires in COVID-19. The method was immunoSEQ multiplex PCR; TCRdb's version includes in-frame clones alone and lacks a portion of them. The sample comprises about 70,000 clones, roughly 80% of which are singletons, and under 2% rests with the top ten. The sequencing input was peripheral blood. Receptors were obtained from a woman in her sixties or seventies with acute or convalescent COVID-19.

V and J are TRBV2 and TRBJ2-3; TRBD2 is a possible D gene (6 bases). CDR1 SNHLY and CDR2 FYNNEI come from the germline V gene. This CDR3 contains 15 residues. With 7 bases removed from V and 2 bases from J, the gap between germline ends came to 16 bases. The CDR3 DNA sequence: TGTGCCAGCATAAGTAGCGGAGAACCCACAGATACGCAGTATTTT. Translated, it gives CASISSGEPTDTQYF.

This clone was seen a few times. The V gene is TRBV24-1, the J gene TRBJ2-3, with 9 bases fitting TRBD1. CDR1 and CDR2 (germline): KGHDR, SFDVKD. The trim removed 4 bases at V and 2 bases at J, leaving 9 bases unmatched. This CDR3 is built from 17 residues. CDR3 DNA: TGTGCCACCAGTGACGCCGCTCGGACAGGGGTCACAGATACGCAGTATTTT. Translation: CATSDAARTGVTDTQYF.

The V call is TRBV6-6, the J call TRBJ1-5; 12 bases map to TRBD1. This CDR3 has 17 residues. The junction had 9 bases not matched to a gene; V was cut back by 5 bases and J by 4 bases. Germline V lookup: CDR1 MNHNY, CDR2 SVGAGI (reference sequence). CDR3 sequence reads: CASSPPGQGARNQPQHF. In DNA, the CDR3 is TGTGCCAGCAGTCCGCCGGGACAGGGGGCCCGGAATCAGCCCCAGCATTTT.

The chain couples TRBV27 to TRBJ2-7, with a weak D call TRBD1 (5 bases). V dropped 2 bases and J dropped 5 bases, with 22 bases sitting between them. The CDR3 consists of 17 residues. Per the germline V gene, CDR1 is MNHEY and CDR2 is SMNVEV (reference sequence). In DNA form, the CDR3 reads TGTGCCAGCAGTTTAGAATTCAGGGTAGGTGAAGACGACGAGCAGTACTTC. As protein: CASSLEFRVGEDDEQYF.

The chain uses TRBV30 and TRBJ1-6; tentatively, D is TRBD1 (6 bases). Trimming shortened V by 2 bases and J by 7 bases, and 15 bases separated the two germline ends. The CDR3 consists of 15 residues. Germline loops: CDR1 GTSNPN, CDR2 SVGIG (reference sequence). The CDR3 here is CAWSYQDSRNSPLHF. CDR3 bases: TGTGCCTGGAGTTATCAGGACAGCCGGAATTCACCCCTCCACTTT.

This CDR3 reads CATSDFTDSGYEQYF. Written as DNA, the CDR3 is TGTGCCACCAGTGATTTTACGGACTCGGGCTACGAGCAGTACTTC. This sequence joins TRBV24-1 and TRBJ2-7; tentatively, D is TRBD2 (5 bases). Deletions cut 1 base from V and 3 bases from J, with 12 bases between. CDR1 KGHDR and CDR2 SFDVKD come from the germline V gene. The CDR3 extends over 15 amino acids.

This clone was picked up one time. V and J are TRBV6-5 and TRBJ1-2; the match to TRBD1 covers 9 bases. This CDR3 spans 12 amino acids. Losses at the gene ends were 5 bases for V and 8 bases for J; bases not matched to a gene: 3. Germline lookup yields CDR1 MNHEY and CDR2 SVGAGI. For the CDR3, the DNA is TGTGCCAGCAGTCGGACAGGGGACGGCTACACCTTC. As protein: CASSRTGDGYTF.

This clone was seen a handful of times. This rearrangement joins TRBV5-4 to TRBJ1-2; TRBD1 matches at 8 bases. This CDR3 is built from 15 residues. The J segment lost 4 bases and the V segment lost 4 bases, leaving 9 bases of the junction unmatched. The germline V gene has CDR1 SGHNT and CDR2 YYREEE (reference sequence). CDR3 residues: CASSPEDRVGYGYTF. The CDR3 region has the DNA TGTGCCAGCAGCCCCGAGGACAGGGTCGGCTATGGCTACACCTTC.

The chain employs TRBV6-6 and TRBJ1-5, with D unresolved. Germline CDR1 is MNHNY and CDR2 is SVGAGI (reference sequence). Trimming stripped 2 bases from V and 4 bases from J, with 9 bases between. The CDR3 is 14 residues long. Here the CDR3 DNA reads TGTGCCAGCAGTTACCTCCAGATTAATCAGCCCCAGCATTTT. It encodes CASSYLQINQPQHF.

CDR3 region: CASSLDTSGNTIYF. CDR3 in DNA: TGTGCCAGCAGCCTCGACACCTCCGGAAACACCATATATTTT. The chain links TRBV3-1 (or the pseudogene TRBV3-2) to TRBJ1-3; D is uncertain. Per germline, CDR1 LGHDT and CDR2 YNNKEL (reference sequence). V lost 4 bases and J lost 4, with 11 bases in between. This CDR3 region has 14 residues.

The chain uses TRBV5-1 and TRBJ1-6; tentatively, D is TRBD1 (6 bases). The V end was cut by 4 bases, the J end by 7 bases, with 21 bases between. The germline CDR1 and CDR2 sequences are SGHRS and YFSETQ. This CDR3 is built from 17 residues. The CDR3 DNA sequence: TGCGCCAGCAGCCCTAACCCGGGACAACCGGCAAATTCACCCCTCCACTTT. Protein sequence: CASSPNPGQPANSPLHF. Full variable domain (rest looked up from reference TRBV5-1 and TRBJ1-6): KAGVTQTPRYLIKTRGQQVTLSCSPISGHRSVSWYQQTPGQGLQFLFEYFSETQRNKGNFPGRFSGRQFSNSRSEMNVSTLELGDSALYLCASSPNPGQPANSPLHFGNGTRLTVT.

CDR3 residues: CASSLFTTETQYF. CDR3 nucleotides: TGTGCCAGCAGTTTATTCACAACAGAGACCCAGTACTTC. The rearrangement uses TRBV27 and TRBJ2-5; D call uncertain. Germline V gives CDR1 MNHEY, CDR2 SMNVEV (reference sequence). The CDR3 length is 13 residues. V lost 1 base, J lost 4 bases, and 7 bases lay in between.

V usage is TRBV6-5 and J usage is TRBJ1-2; 9 nucleotides align to TRBD1. Unmatched junction bases numbered 6, after V lost 6 bases and J lost 4 bases. Germline V lookup: CDR1 MNHEY, CDR2 SVGAGI. This CDR3 spans 14 amino acids. This CDR3 is CASSPGQGTYGYTF. DNA of the CDR3: TGTGCCAGCAGCCCGGGACAGGGAACCTATGGCTACACCTTC.

CDR3 DNA: TGTGCCAGCGACACGGGACAGACTGAAAAACTGTTTTTT. Translated, it gives CASDTGQTEKLFF. V usage is TRBV7-9 and J usage is TRBJ1-4; 7 bases agree with TRBD1. CDR1 SEHNR and CDR2 FQNEAQ come from the germline V gene (reference sequence). This CDR3 contains 13 residues. The trim removed 8 bases at V and 7 bases at J, leaving 7 bases unmatched.

This clone was detected once. J is TRBJ1-3 and V is TRBV15; D not resolved. Germline assignment: CDR1 LNHNV and CDR2 YYDKDF (reference sequence). The CDR3 totals 15 residues. Trimming stripped 0 bases from V and 9 bases from J, with 15 bases between. CDR3 nucleotide sequence: TGTGCCACCAGCAGAGATAGTCGAGGACGGGGCACCATATATTTT. It yields the protein CATSRDSRGRGTIYF.

The rearrangement joins TRBV11-2 to TRBJ1-1; 7 positions agree with TRBD1. The V gene end was trimmed by 4 bases and the J gene end by 2 bases; junction bases not matched to a gene: 13. The V gene's germline CDR1 is SGHAT and CDR2 FQNNGV. This CDR3 spans 17 amino acids. CDR3 region: CASSSLTNRGSNTEAFF. The CDR3 DNA sequence: TGTGCCAGCAGCTCCTTAACAAACAGGGGTAGTAACACTGAAGCTTTCTTT.

The genes are TRBV28 and TRBJ1-6; TRBD1 might be the D (6 bases). The length of the CDR3 is 15 residues. Looked up from germline, CDR1 is MDHEN and CDR2 is SYDVKM. V was shortened by 6 bases and J by 5 bases, with 14 bases between the two germline ends. DNA for the CDR3: TGTGCCAGCAGCGCCGGGACACCAGATAATTCACCCCTCCACTTT. Encoded protein: CASSAGTPDNSPLHF.

The V gene is TRBV7-9, the J gene TRBJ1-5; D perhaps matches TRBD1 (5 bases). CDR3 length equals 14 residues. Per germline, CDR1 SEHNR and CDR2 FQNEAQ (reference sequence). Trimming pared 1 base from V and 15 bases from J, leaving 19 bases between. The CDR3 region has the DNA TGTGCCAGCAGCTTAGGAGGGACTGGGGGAGGGCTGCATTTT. Encoded protein: CASSLGGTGGGLHF.

The chain is built from TRBV30 and TRBJ1-2; D remains ambiguous. CDR3 length equals 13 residues. Trimming stripped 6 bases from V and 5 bases from J, with 16 bases between. The V gene's germline CDR1 is GTSNPN and CDR2 SVGIG (reference sequence). The CDR3 sequence is CACKDGNFYGYTF. The CDR3 region has the DNA TGTGCCTGTAAGGACGGGAATTTTTATGGCTACACCTTC. Using reference TRBV30 and TRBJ1-2 for the parts outside the CDR3, the full variable domain is SQTIHQWPATLVQPVGSPLSLECTVEGTSNPNLYWYRQAAGRGLQLLFYSVGIGQISSEVPQNLSASRPQDRQFILSSKKLLLSDSGFYLCACKDGNFYGYTFGSGTRLTVV.

This chain joins TRBV28 and TRBJ1-5; 8 nucleotides line up with TRBD1. J lost 5 bases, V lost 4 bases, and 7 bases had no gene match. This CDR3 is 15 amino acids long. From germline, CDR1 is MDHEN and CDR2 SYDVKM. CDR3 sequence (DNA): TGTGCCAGCAGTTCCTCGGACAGGGTAGATCAGCCCCAGCATTTT. Its translation: CASSSSDRVDQPQHF.

The chain recombines TRBV3-1 (or the pseudogene TRBV3-2) with TRBJ2-3, with 7 positions matching TRBD1. The CDR3 runs to 15 residues. From germline, CDR1 is LGHDT and CDR2 YNNKEL (reference sequence). V gave up 2 bases and J gave up 1 base; unmatched junction bases: 3. The CDR3 sequence is CASSQKGAGTDTQYF. CDR3 nucleotide sequence: TGTGCCAGCAGCCAAAAGGGGGCAGGCACAGATACGCAGTATTTT.

The chain employs TRBV24-1 and TRBJ2-7, with 7 bases aligning to TRBD1. The CDR3 has 16 residues. V gave up 4 bases and J gave up 0 bases; unmatched junction bases: 8. Germline CDR1 and CDR2: KGHDR and SFDVKD. The CDR3 protein is CATSEPNTGVSYEQYF. The CDR3 DNA reads TGTGCCACCAGTGAGCCTAATACAGGGGTCTCCTACGAGCAGTACTTC.

V and J are TRBV6-5 and TRBJ1-6; no definite D call. Germline V lookup: CDR1 MNHEY, CDR2 SVGAGI. V lost 4 bases to trimming and J lost 12 bases, with 10 bases between them. This CDR3 has 12 residues. This CDR3 is CASSSSSEPLHF. In nucleotides, the CDR3 is TGTGCCAGCAGTTCGAGCAGCGAACCCCTCCACTTT.

This clone occurred a few times. The chain employs TRBV6-5 and TRBJ1-1; perhaps TRBD1 as D (6 bases). With 8 bases removed from V and 4 bases from J, the gap between germline ends came to 17 bases. Germline lookup yields CDR1 MNHEY and CDR2 SVGAGI. The CDR3 consists of 14 residues. The CDR3 nucleotides read TGTGCCAGCGGATTAGGGGGGGGTATCACTGAAGCTTTCTTT. Its translation: CASGLGGGITEAFF.

This clone was observed once. In nucleotides, the CDR3 is TGTGCCAGCAGTGAATTTTACCGACAGGGGGTAGCAAGGTATGGCTACACCTTC. Amino acids: CASSEFYRQGVARYGYTF. V gene TRBV6-1 combines with J gene TRBJ1-2; TRBD1 aligns across 9 bases. The ends lost 2 bases at V and 5 bases at J; junction bases unmatched: 15. The CDR3 is 18 amino acids. The germline gives CDR1 MNHNS, CDR2 SASEGT.

J is TRBJ2-3 and V is TRBV1; the D call in the table, TRBD2, was not verified against the DNA. TRBV1 is a listed pseudogene. The CDR3 sequence is 16 residues long. CDR3 in amino acids: CTSSPLGAGGSGTQYF. The CDR3 DNA follows: TGCACCAGCAGCCCCTTAGGGGCGGGGGGGTCAGGGACGCAGTATTTT.

This clone is a singleton in its sample. The chain uses TRBV3-1 (or the pseudogene TRBV3-2) and TRBJ2-7; 7 bases agree with TRBD1. The junction had 4 bases not matched to a gene; V was cut back by 1 base and J by 4 bases. The CDR3 is 14 amino acids. Looked up from germline, CDR1 is LGHDT and CDR2 is YNNKEL (reference sequence). The CDR3 spells CASSQAAGGYEQYF. DNA of the CDR3: TGTGCCAGCAGCCAAGCGGCAGGGGGATACGAGCAGTACTTC.